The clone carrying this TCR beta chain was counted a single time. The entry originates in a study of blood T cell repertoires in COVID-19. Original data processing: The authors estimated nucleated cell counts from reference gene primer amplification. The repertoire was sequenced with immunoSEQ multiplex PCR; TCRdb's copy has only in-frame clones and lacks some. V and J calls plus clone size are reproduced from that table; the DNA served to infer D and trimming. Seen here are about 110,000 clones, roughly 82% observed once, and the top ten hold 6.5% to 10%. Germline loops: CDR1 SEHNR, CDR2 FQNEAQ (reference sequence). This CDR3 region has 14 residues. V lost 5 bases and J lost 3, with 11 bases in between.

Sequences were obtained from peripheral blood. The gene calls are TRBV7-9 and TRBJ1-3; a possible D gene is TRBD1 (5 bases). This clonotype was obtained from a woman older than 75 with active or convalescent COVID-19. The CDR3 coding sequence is TGTGCCAGCAGCCTGGGGGACTTTGGAAACACCATATATTTT. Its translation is CASSLGDFGNTIYF.